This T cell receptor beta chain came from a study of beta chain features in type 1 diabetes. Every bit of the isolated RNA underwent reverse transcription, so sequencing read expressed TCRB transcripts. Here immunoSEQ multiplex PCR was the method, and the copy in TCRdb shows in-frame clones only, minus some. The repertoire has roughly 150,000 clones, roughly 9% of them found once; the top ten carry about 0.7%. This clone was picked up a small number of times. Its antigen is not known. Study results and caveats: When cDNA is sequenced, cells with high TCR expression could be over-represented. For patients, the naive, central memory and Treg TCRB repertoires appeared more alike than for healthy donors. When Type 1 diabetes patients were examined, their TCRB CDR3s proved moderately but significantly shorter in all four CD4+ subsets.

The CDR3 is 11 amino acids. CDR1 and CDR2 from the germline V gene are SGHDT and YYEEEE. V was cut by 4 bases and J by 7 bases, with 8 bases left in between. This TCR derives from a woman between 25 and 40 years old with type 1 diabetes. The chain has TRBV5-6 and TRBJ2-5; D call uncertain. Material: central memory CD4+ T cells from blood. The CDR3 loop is CASSTEWTQYF. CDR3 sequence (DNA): TGTGCCAGCAGCACGGAGTGGACCCAGTACTTC.